The 30 T cell receptor beta chains below come from one sample, sequenced in a study of blood T cell repertoires in COVID-19. The data were produced by immunoSEQ multiplex PCR, yet TCRdb's version contains in-frame clones alone and is incomplete. This sample has 300,000 to 400,000 clones; about 89% occur once, and the top ten carry roughly 5%. Sequenced sample: PBMCs or T cells enriched from blood (not recorded which). The receptors shown here come from a man aged 55 to 70 who had recovered from COVID-19.

This clone showed up just a few times. The V gene is TRBV3-1 (or the pseudogene TRBV3-2), the J gene TRBJ1-1; no clear D gene. Trimming took off 4 bases at V and 10 bases at J, with 19 bases between the two ends. CDR3 length: 14 residues. CDR1 is LGHDT, CDR2 YNNKEL, per germline (reference sequence). CDR3 nucleotide sequence: TGTGCCAGCAGCCCACAAAGGGCAGTCGGAGGAGCTTTCTTT. As protein: CASSPQRAVGGAFF.

The CDR3 loop is CASSLFRYEQYF. The CDR3 bases are TGTGCCAGCAGCCTTTTCCGGTACGAGCAGTACTTC. The chain has TRBV5-5 and TRBJ2-7; D unclear. The CDR3 is 12 residues long. The ends were cut back, 4 bases at V and 4 bases at J, with 9 bases in the middle. Germline values: CDR1 SGHKS, CDR2 YYEKEE (reference sequence).

This rearrangement joins TRBV5-1 to TRBJ2-1; D might be TRBD2 (6 bases). V was pared by 3 bases and J by 10 bases, with 11 bases between. Germline V lookup: CDR1 SGHRS, CDR2 YFSETQ. The CDR3 length is 12 residues. CDR3 protein: CASSSGRLEQFF. Here the CDR3 DNA reads TGCGCCAGCAGCTCTGGGAGGTTGGAGCAGTTCTTC.

The rearrangement uses TRBV2 and TRBJ2-7, with TRBD2 identical over 15 bases. CDR1 is SNHLY, CDR2 FYNNEI, per germline. Germline trimming cut 8 bases from V and 2 bases from J; bases unmatched to any gene: 19. The CDR3 covers 20 residues. CDR3 nucleotide sequence: TGTGCCAGCGGAGTTGATGGACTAGCGGGAGGGATGCACGGGGCCTACGAGCAGTACTTC. This encodes CASGVDGLAGGMHGAYEQYF.

CDR3 nucleotides: TGTGCCAGCAGACGCAGAGGACAGGGCTTAAGTGGCTACACCTTC. Its translation: CASRRRGQGLSGYTF. The chain employs TRBV6-5 and TRBJ1-2, with 8 positions matching TRBD1. Losses at the gene ends were 6 bases for V and 7 bases for J; bases not matched to a gene: 13. The germline gives CDR1 MNHEY, CDR2 SVGAGI. The length of the CDR3 is 15 residues.

The rearrangement links TRBV9 to TRBJ2-1; 11 nucleotides align to TRBD2. V shed 0 bases and J 8 bases; nucleotides not matched to a gene: 10. This CDR3 comprises 17 residues. CDR1 is SGDLS and CDR2 is YYNGEE in the germline V gene. As DNA, the CDR3 is TGTGCCAGCAGCGTAGAGACTAGCGGGGTTCTTTCTTATGAGCAGTTCTTC. Residues: CASSVETSGVLSYEQFF.

The V call is TRBV2, the J call TRBJ2-7; 8 bases are shared with TRBD1. Germline CDR1 reads SNHLY; CDR2 reads FYNNEI. This CDR3 spans 15 amino acids. The junction had 8 bases not matched to a gene; V was cut back by 3 bases and J by 4 bases. The CDR3 region has the DNA TGTGCCAGCAGTGATACCGGGACAGGCTCTTACGAGCAGTACTTC. Translation gives CASSDTGTGSYEQYF.

This chain connects TRBV7-9 to TRBJ2-7, with 7 bases identical to TRBD1. J gave up 2 bases and V 0 bases, and 1 base lay outside the gene matches. Germline CDR1 SEHNR, CDR2 FQNEAQ (reference sequence). This CDR3 contains 14 residues. CDR3 sequence (DNA): TGTGCCAGCAGCTTAGCGACAGGGACCTACGAGCAGTACTTC. It is translated as CASSLATGTYEQYF.

This sequence joins TRBV7-9 and TRBJ1-5; tentatively, D is TRBD1 (6 bases). The CDR3 spans 15 residues. From germline, CDR1 is SEHNR and CDR2 FQNEAQ (reference sequence). The V end was cut by 5 bases, the J end by 2 bases, with 13 bases between. CDR3 residues: CASSLGASGNQPQHF. Here the CDR3 DNA reads TGTGCCAGCAGCCTGGGGGCGTCAGGCAATCAGCCCCAGCATTTT.

The CDR3 DNA sequence: TGTGCCAGCAGACGGACACAGAATAATTCACCCCTCCACTTT. Translating gives CASRRTQNNSPLHF. The rearrangement links TRBV2 to TRBJ1-6, with a weak D call TRBD1 (5 bases). The ends were cut back, 6 bases at V and 5 bases at J, with 11 bases in the middle. CDR1 and CDR2 from the germline V gene are SNHLY and FYNNEI. This CDR3 contains 14 residues.

The gene calls are TRBV6-2 or TRBV6-3 and TRBJ2-7; perhaps TRBD2 as D (6 bases). The CDR3 spans 16 residues. In germline, CDR1 is MNHEY, CDR2 SVGEGT. V shed 0 bases and J shed 0 bases, with 12 bases lying between them. CDR3 in amino acids: CASSYSRRGSSYEQYF. CDR3 bases: TGTGCCAGCAGTTACTCGAGGCGGGGTAGCTCCTACGAGCAGTACTTC.

The chain has TRBV6-1 and TRBJ1-6; D is unclear. Germline V gene sequence: CDR1 MNHNS, CDR2 SASEGT. V shed 5 bases and J shed 10 bases, with 18 bases lying between them. The CDR3 has 15 residues. DNA for the CDR3: TGTGCCAGCAGTTCAGTGGGCGCGCGAGAATCACCCCTCCACTTT. Residues: CASSSVGARESPLHF.

This clone was detected only a few times. The chain uses TRBV5-6 and TRBJ2-1, with TRBD1 matching 8 bases. The germline V gene encodes CDR1 SGHDT and CDR2 YYEEEE. V dropped 0 bases and J dropped 8; count of bases not matched to a gene: 10. CDR3 size: 16 residues. CDR3: CASSLVLTGDLYEQFF. The CDR3 DNA follows: TGTGCCAGCAGCTTGGTTTTGACAGGGGACTTGTATGAGCAGTTCTTC.

This clone was detected once. The chain carries TRBV28 and TRBJ1-5, with 11 bases lining up with TRBD1. The CDR3 spans 17 residues. The trim removed 7 bases at V and 4 bases at J, leaving 12 bases unmatched. Germline loops: CDR1 MDHEN, CDR2 SYDVKM. The CDR3 DNA is TGTGCCAGCATCCAGGGTGGCGGACAGGGGGCGAATCAGCCCCAGCATTTT. Translated, it gives CASIQGGGQGANQPQHF.

This clone was picked up one time. The V gene is TRBV11-1, the J gene TRBJ2-5; 8 positions match TRBD2. V shed 5 bases and J 2 bases; nucleotides not matched to a gene: 7. Germline V gene lookup returns CDR1 SGHAT and CDR2 FQDESV (reference sequence). The CDR3 is made up of 15 amino acids. CDR3 region: CASSPGPGGQETQYF. The CDR3 DNA sequence: TGTGCCAGCAGCCCCGGACCGGGGGGGCAAGAGACCCAGTACTTC.

The rearrangement links TRBV18 to TRBJ1-2, with D tentatively TRBD1 (5 bases). Looked up from germline, CDR1 is KGHSH and CDR2 is LQKENI. Trimming left V 0 bases short and J 0 bases short, with 11 bases between. This CDR3 contains 16 residues. CDR3 residues: CASSPPAGGTNYGYTF. In nucleotides, the CDR3 is TGTGCCAGCTCACCACCGGCGGGGGGAACTAACTATGGCTACACCTTC.

This chain connects TRBV3-1 (or the pseudogene TRBV3-2) to TRBJ2-6; 7 bases are a match to TRBD1. The CDR3 loop spans 17 amino acids. The germline V gene has CDR1 LGHDT and CDR2 YNNKEL (reference sequence). The V segment lost 2 bases and the J segment 0 bases; nucleotides outside the gene matches: 4. CDR3 loop: CASSQSGQRSGANVLTF. The CDR3 DNA sequence: TGTGCCAGCAGCCAATCGGGACAGCGCTCTGGGGCCAACGTCCTGACTTTC.

The chain has TRBV4-1 and TRBJ2-1; D ambiguous. V was shortened by 2 bases and J by 6 bases, with 8 bases between the two germline ends. This CDR3 has 13 amino acids. Per the germline V gene, CDR1 is MGHRA and CDR2 is YSYEKL. The CDR3 nucleotides are TGCGCCAGCAGCCAATCGGCGGTCAATGAGCAGTTCTTC. Its protein is CASSQSAVNEQFF.

V and J are TRBV5-1 and TRBJ1-1; D gene uncertain. The CDR3 is 15 residues long. V gave up 4 bases and J gave up 1 base, with 14 bases separating them. Germline CDR1 and CDR2: SGHRS and YFSETQ. The chain's CDR3 is CASSPEPSGNTEAFF. DNA of the CDR3: TGCGCCAGCAGCCCCGAACCTTCAGGGAACACTGAAGCTTTCTTT.

This chain connects TRBV5-1 to TRBJ2-1; 8 positions agree with TRBD2. This CDR3 contains 15 residues. CDR1 and CDR2 from the germline V gene are SGHRS and YFSETQ. With V trimmed by 4 bases and J by 3 bases, 6 bases remained unmatched. The CDR3 protein is CASSAFTSGYNEQFF. The DNA for the CDR3 is TGCGCCAGCAGCGCGTTTACTAGCGGCTACAATGAGCAGTTCTTC. The variable domain in full, completed from reference TRBV5-1 and TRBJ2-1, reads KAGVTQTPRYLIKTRGQQVTLSCSPISGHRSVSWYQQTPGQGLQFLFEYFSETQRNKGNFPGRFSGRQFSNSRSEMNVSTLELGDSALYLCASSAFTSGYNEQFFGPGTRLTVL.

The chain recombines TRBV5-8 with TRBJ2-3; D gene uncertain. The germline V and J ends were trimmed by 2 bases and 5 bases, with 6 bases remaining between them. The CDR3 contains 12 residues. Germline V gene sequence: CDR1 SGHTS, CDR2 YDEGEE. The chain's CDR3 is CASSFGGDTQYF. For the CDR3, the DNA is TGTGCCAGCAGCTTCGGTGGAGATACGCAGTATTTT.

In DNA form, the CDR3 reads TGTGCCAGCAGCAACTCACCACATAGCACAGATACGCAGTATTTT. This gives the protein CASSNSPHSTDTQYF. The J gene is TRBJ2-3, the V gene TRBV21-1; the table calls TRBD1, which could not be checked here. TRBV21-1 is a documented pseudogene. The CDR3 loop spans 15 amino acids.

The chain carries TRBV4-3 and TRBJ2-4; the D is unclear. Germline assignment: CDR1 LGHNA and CDR2 YSLEER. Trimming took 0 bases from V and 0 from J, leaving 9 bases between them. CDR3 length equals 16 residues. CDR3: CASSQEYSLAKNIQYF. The CDR3 nucleotides read TGCGCCAGCAGCCAAGAGTACAGCCTAGCCAAAAACATTCAGTACTTC.

The chain employs TRBV7-2 and TRBJ2-5; 11 positions match TRBD1. The CDR3 has 15 residues. Germline values: CDR1 SGHTA, CDR2 FQGNSA. V shed 5 bases, J shed 5 bases, and the junction held 7 bases outside the gene matches. The CDR3 loop reads CASSDRTGGSETQYF. The DNA for the CDR3 is TGTGCCAGCAGCGACAGGACAGGGGGCAGTGAGACCCAGTACTTC.

V and J are TRBV4-2 and TRBJ2-2; 8 nucleotides line up with TRBD2. Germline V lookup: CDR1 LGHNA, CDR2 YNFKEQ. V shed 0 bases and J 3 bases; nucleotides not matched to a gene: 21. The CDR3 is 22 amino acids. The CDR3 reads CASSQEGQRGLVPTYDTGELFF. The CDR3 DNA is TGTGCCAGCAGCCAAGAAGGGCAGCGGGGGCTCGTCCCTACCTACGACACCGGGGAGCTGTTTTTT.

This chain connects TRBV6-5 to TRBJ1-5; D unresolved. This CDR3 is built from 12 residues. V lost 6 bases and J lost 4, with 7 bases in between. Germline V gene sequence: CDR1 MNHEY, CDR2 SVGAGI. The CDR3 protein is CASRIGNQPQHF. The CDR3 coding sequence is TGTGCCAGCAGAATCGGGAATCAGCCCCAGCATTTT.

The CDR3 DNA reads as TGCAGTGCTAGTCCCGCCAGGGGGCATCTTCAGCCCCAGCATTTT. Its translation is CSASPARGHLQPQHF. The V call is TRBV20-1, the J call TRBJ1-5, with TRBD1 identical over 8 bases. CDR3 length: 15 residues. V trimming: 3 bases; J trimming: 6 bases; junction bases outside the gene matches: 10. In germline, CDR1 is DFQATT, CDR2 SNEGSKA (reference sequence).

V usage is TRBV27 and J usage is TRBJ2-1; 9 bases fit TRBD2. The CDR3 extends over 15 amino acids. Germline CDR1 reads MNHEY; CDR2 reads SMNVEV (reference sequence). V shed 7 bases, J shed 2 bases, and the junction held 6 bases outside the gene matches. CDR3 nucleotide sequence: TGTGCCAGCAACTTAGCGGGAGTTCCCTACAATGAGCAGTTCTTC. Translation gives CASNLAGVPYNEQFF.

This chain uses TRBV7-3 with TRBJ2-3; 12 bases agree with TRBD2. Looked up from germline, CDR1 is SGHTA and CDR2 is FQGTGA. This CDR3 is built from 16 residues. The V segment lost 5 bases and the J segment 6 bases; nucleotides outside the gene matches: 9. CDR3 in amino acids: CASSPKTSGSADTQYF. DNA for the CDR3: TGTGCCAGCAGCCCGAAGACTAGCGGGAGTGCGGATACGCAGTATTTT.

The chain is built from TRBV19 and TRBJ1-1; D remains unclear. Trimming removed 6 bases from V and 1 base from J, with 9 bases in between. The CDR3 has 13 residues. CDR1 LNHDA and CDR2 SQIVND come from the germline V gene (reference sequence). The CDR3 coding sequence is TGTGCCAGTAGAGCGGTGGAGAACACTGAAGCTTTCTTT. It encodes CASRAVENTEAFF.